These T cell receptor beta chains were read from a single sample in a study of T cell changes during pregnancy in multiple sclerosis. Data came from immunoSEQ multiplex PCR; TCRdb stores just in-frame clones and leaves some out. The data hold roughly 53,000 clones, with roughly 90% observed a single time. The sequencing here drew on CD8+ T cells from peripheral blood mononuclear cells, taken before pregnancy. The receptors derive from a female donor with multiple sclerosis, enrolled in a pregnancy study. Both conserved end residues are part of each CDR3. The D gene is left open where the match is weak. Only some rows state a clone size, as once, few, many or a class for expanded clones.

d_call	v_call	j_call	clone_size	cdr3_nt	cdr3_aa
.	TRBV13	TRBJ2-1	.	TGTGCCAGCAGCTTATCCACAGGGTACCATGAGCAGTTCTTC	CASSLSTGYHEQFF
TRBD1	TRBV7-8	TRBJ2-1	.	TGTGCCAGCAGCGAAAAGACAGGGAATCCTACCTACAATGAGCAGTTCTTC	CASSEKTGNPTYNEQFF
.	TRBV19	TRBJ2-7	.	TGTGCCAGTCTATCCAGGGAAACCTACGAGCAGTACTTC	CASLSRETYEQYF
TRBD2	TRBV13	TRBJ2-1	.	TGTGCCAGCAGCTCGACAGCGGGGGTCGACAATGAGCAGTTCTTC	CASSSTAGVDNEQFF
.	TRBV13	TRBJ1-3	.	TGTGCCAGCAGCTCAGGGACTCGTGGAAACACCATATATTTT	CASSSGTRGNTIYF
.	TRBV6-6	TRBJ1-6	once	TGTGCCAGCATTAAGGGTCTTGAGGGAAATTCACCCCTCCACTTT	CASIKGLEGNSPLHF
.	TRBV15	TRBJ1-6	once	TGTGCCACCAGCCGGGGGAGGGATTCACCCCTCCACTTT	CATSRGRDSPLHF
TRBD2	TRBV7-3	TRBJ2-3	.	TGTGCCAGCAGCTTAGGGACTAGCGGGGATACGCAGTATTTT	CASSLGTSGDTQYF
.	TRBV5-6	TRBJ1-6	.	TGTGCCAGCAGCACAGTGGACAGCTCAAATTCACCCCTCCACTTT	CASSTVDSSNSPLHF
.	TRBV6-1	TRBJ1-1	.	TGTGCCAGCAGTGAACGGTGGTTTGGCACTGAAGCTTTCTTT	CASSERWFGTEAFF
TRBD1	TRBV9	TRBJ1-2	.	TGTGCCAGCAGCGAGTCCGGGACAGGGCTAAATGGCTACACCTTC	CASSESGTGLNGYTF
.	TRBV4-3	TRBJ2-5	.	TGCGCCAGCAGCCAAGACGCAGGGATGGAGACCCAGTACTTC	CASSQDAGMETQYF
TRBD1	TRBV27	TRBJ1-2	.	TGTGCCAGCAGTTTGGGGACAGGCTATGGCTACACCTTC	CASSLGTGYGYTF
TRBD1	TRBV30	TRBJ1-2	once	TGTGCCTGGAGCCCCGGGACAGGGGACTATGGCTACACCTTC	CAWSPGTGDYGYTF
TRBD2	TRBV9	TRBJ2-3	.	TGTGCCAGCAGCGTAGCACTAGCGGGTACCACAGATACGCAGTATTTT	CASSVALAGTTDTQYF
TRBD1	TRBV7-9	TRBJ2-2	.	TGTGCCAGCAGCTTGATAAACCGTGAGGACAGGGAGAAAGTGGAGCTGTTTTTT	CASSLINREDREKVELFF
TRBD2	TRBV4-1	TRBJ2-3	.	TGCGCCAGCAGCCAAGAAGGGGCTCTTGGGAGGCGGGGGGGTACAGATACGCAGTATTTT	CASSQEGALGRRGGTDTQYF
.	TRBV18	TRBJ2-1	.	TGTGCCAGCTCCCCCAAGGGGGGGGCCTACAATGAGCAGTTCTTC	CASSPKGGAYNEQFF
.	TRBV15	TRBJ1-4	many	TGTGCCACCAGCAGAGTTTCCGGACTCCTGGAGGAAAAACTGTTTTTT	CATSRVSGLLEEKLFF
TRBD2	TRBV13	TRBJ2-5	.	TGTGCCAGCAGTGATCAGCGGGGGGATCAAGAGACCCAGTACTTC	CASSDQRGDQETQYF
.	TRBV7-9	TRBJ1-2	.	TGTGCCAGCAGCCCCGGGACGGGAGACTATGGCTACACCTTC	CASSPGTGDYGYTF
.	TRBV19	TRBJ1-1	.	TGTGCCAGTACCTATATCCCCCTTTCGGGGGGCGCTTGGACTGAAGCTTTCTTT	CASTYIPLSGGAWTEAFF
.	TRBV5-6	TRBJ1-4	.	TGTGCCAGCAGCCCGGGACTATCTAATGAAAAACTGTTTTTT	CASSPGLSNEKLFF
TRBD1	TRBV7-8	TRBJ1-1	.	TGTGCCAGCAGCTTAGCGGACAGGGTGGGGTTCAACACTGAAGCTTTCTTT	CASSLADRVGFNTEAFF
.	TRBV14	TRBJ1-1	.	TGTGCCAGCAGCCAAGGCCGGACAATCTCTGAAGCTTTCTTT	CASSQGRTISEAFF
.	TRBV9	TRBJ2-7	.	TGTGCCAGCAGCCCCAAGGGAGGGACAGGATCCGTCAGCTCCTACGAGCAGTACTTC	CASSPKGGTGSVSSYEQYF
.	TRBV5-1	TRBJ2-2	.	TGCGCCAGCAGCCTTACAGAGGGACTGATCACCGGGGAGCTGTTTTTT	CASSLTEGLITGELFF
TRBD1	TRBV4-1	TRBJ2-3	.	TGCGCCAGCAGCCTAGGGGACAGGGCAGATACGCAGTATTTT	CASSLGDRADTQYF
TRBD1	TRBV5-5	TRBJ2-7	.	TGTGCCAGCAGCTTAACAGGGGAAGAGCAGTACTTC	CASSLTGEEQYF
TRBD2	TRBV7-3	TRBJ2-1	.	TGTGCCAGCAGCGCACTAGCGGGGGTGGATAATGAGCAGTTCTTC	CASSALAGVDNEQFF
.	TRBV15	TRBJ1-1	.	TGTGCCACCAGCAGAGTGGAGGGCACTGAAGCTTTCTTT	CATSRVEGTEAFF
.	TRBV18	TRBJ1-5	.	TGTGCCAGCTCACTCGACAGGCAGGAGCCCCAGCATTTT	CASSLDRQEPQHF
.	TRBV11-3	TRBJ2-2	.	TGTGCCAGCAGCCGGCGGAACGCTGGGGGGGAGCTGTTTTTT	CASSRRNAGGELFF
.	TRBV9	TRBJ1-4	.	TGTGCCAGCAGTCCCTTGGCAGGAACTAATGAAAAACTGTTTTTT	CASSPLAGTNEKLFF
.	TRBV13	TRBJ1-1	once	TGTGCCAGCAGCCCCCAGGCAGTTGTGAACACTGAAGCTTTCTTT	CASSPQAVVNTEAFF
.	TRBV15	TRBJ2-3	few	TGTGCCACCAGCAGAGATCGAGGGGGGGGTCCGGATACGCAGTATTTT	CATSRDRGGGPDTQYF
.	TRBV30	TRBJ2-1	.	TGTGCCTGGCAGGGGGCAGCGGGGGAGCAGTTCTTC	CAWQGAAGEQFF
TRBD1	TRBV2	TRBJ1-5	.	TGTGCCAGCAGTCCCCCGGGACAGGGATATAGCAATCAGCCCCAGCATTTT	CASSPPGQGYSNQPQHF
.	TRBV19	TRBJ1-6	.	TGTGCCAGTAGTATTATTTATAATTCACCCCTCCACTTT	CASSIIYNSPLHF
TRBD2	TRBV9	TRBJ2-1	.	TGTGCCAGCAGCACAGAGGGGACTAGCGGGTACAATGAGCAGTTCTTC	CASSTEGTSGYNEQFF
TRBD1	TRBV9	TRBJ1-1	.	TGTGCCAGCAGCGTAGTACAGGGGGCCCCTGAAGCTTTCTTT	CASSVVQGAPEAFF